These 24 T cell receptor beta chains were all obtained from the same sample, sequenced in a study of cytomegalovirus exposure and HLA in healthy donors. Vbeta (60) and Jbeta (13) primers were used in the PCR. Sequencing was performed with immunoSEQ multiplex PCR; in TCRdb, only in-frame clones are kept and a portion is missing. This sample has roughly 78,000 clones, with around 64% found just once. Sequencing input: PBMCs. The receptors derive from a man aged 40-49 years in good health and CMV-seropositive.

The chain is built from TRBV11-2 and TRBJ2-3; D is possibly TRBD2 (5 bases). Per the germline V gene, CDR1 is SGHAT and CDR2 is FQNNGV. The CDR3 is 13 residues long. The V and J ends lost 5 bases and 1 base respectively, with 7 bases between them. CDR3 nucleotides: TGTGCCAGCAGCCTACTAGGCACAGATACGCAGTATTTT. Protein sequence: CASSLLGTDTQYF.

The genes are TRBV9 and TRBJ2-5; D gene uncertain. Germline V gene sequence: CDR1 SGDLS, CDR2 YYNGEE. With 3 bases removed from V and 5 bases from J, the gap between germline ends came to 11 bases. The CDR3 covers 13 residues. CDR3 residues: CASSGDLTETQYF. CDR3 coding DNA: TGTGCCAGCAGCGGTGACTTGACGGAGACCCAGTACTTC.

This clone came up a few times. The CDR3, as DNA: TGTGCCAGCTCGAGCCCCCTGGGAGGAGATACGCAGTATTTT. Residues: CASSSPLGGDTQYF. The V gene is TRBV2, the J gene TRBJ2-3; the D gene is possibly TRBD2 (6 bases). This CDR3 spans 14 amino acids. The germline CDR1 and CDR2 sequences are SNHLY and FYNNEI. Trimming pared 8 bases from V and 5 bases from J, leaving 17 bases between.

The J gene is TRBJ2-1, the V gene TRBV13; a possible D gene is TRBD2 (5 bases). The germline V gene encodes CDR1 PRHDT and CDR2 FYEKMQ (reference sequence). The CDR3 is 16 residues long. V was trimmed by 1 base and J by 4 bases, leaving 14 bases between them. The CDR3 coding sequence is TGTGCCAGCAGCTTAGCCACTAGGGCTCCGTACAATGAGCAGTTCTTC. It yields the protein CASSLATRAPYNEQFF.

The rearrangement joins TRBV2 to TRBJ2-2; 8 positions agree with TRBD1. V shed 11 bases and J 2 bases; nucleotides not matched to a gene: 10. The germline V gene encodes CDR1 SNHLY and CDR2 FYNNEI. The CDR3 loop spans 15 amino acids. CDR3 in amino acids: CASRGTGRNTGELFF. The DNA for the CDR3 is TGTGCCTCCCGGGGGACAGGAAGAAACACCGGGGAGCTGTTTTTT.

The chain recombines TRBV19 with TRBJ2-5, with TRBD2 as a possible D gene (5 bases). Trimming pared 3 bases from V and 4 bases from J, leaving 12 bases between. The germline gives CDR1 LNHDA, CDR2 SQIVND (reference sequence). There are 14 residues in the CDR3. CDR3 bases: TGTGCCAGTAGTATTAAACTAGGTTCAGAGACCCAGTACTTC. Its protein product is CASSIKLGSETQYF.

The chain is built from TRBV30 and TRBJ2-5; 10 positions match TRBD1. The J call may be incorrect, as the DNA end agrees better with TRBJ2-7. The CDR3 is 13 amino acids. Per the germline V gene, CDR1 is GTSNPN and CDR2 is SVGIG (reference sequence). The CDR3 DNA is TGTGCCTGGAGTATGACAGGGGGCTTCGAGCAGTACTTC. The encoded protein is CAWSMTGGFEQYF.

The CDR3 nucleotides read TGTGCTAGTGGTCCGGCGGGGGGCACATCGAACACCGGGGAGCTGTTTTTT. Amino acid sequence: CASGPAGGTSNTGELFF. The chain joins TRBV12-5 to TRBJ2-2; TRBD2 aligns across 8 bases. The V gene end was trimmed by 5 bases and the J gene end by 0 bases; junction bases not matched to a gene: 8. The CDR3 runs to 17 residues. The germline V gene encodes CDR1 LGHNT and CDR2 FRNRAP. The full variable domain, in which reference TRBV12-5 and TRBJ2-2 provide the parts outside the CDR3, is DARVTQTPRHKVTEMGQEVTMRCQPILGHNTVFWYRQTMMQGLELLAYFRNRAPLDDSGMPKDRFSAEMPDATLATLKIQPSEPRDSAVYFCASGPAGGTSNTGELFFGEGSRLTVL.

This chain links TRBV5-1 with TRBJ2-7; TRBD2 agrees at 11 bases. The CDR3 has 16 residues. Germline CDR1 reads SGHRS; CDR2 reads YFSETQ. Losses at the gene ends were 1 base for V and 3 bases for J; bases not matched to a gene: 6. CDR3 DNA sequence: TGCGCCAGCAGCTTGCGGGGACTAGCGGAGATCTACGAGCAGTACTTC. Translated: CASSLRGLAEIYEQYF.

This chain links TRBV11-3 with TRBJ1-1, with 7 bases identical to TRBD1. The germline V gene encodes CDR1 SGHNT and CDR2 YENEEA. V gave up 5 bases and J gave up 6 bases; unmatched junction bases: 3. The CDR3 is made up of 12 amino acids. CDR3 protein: CASSPGQAEAFF. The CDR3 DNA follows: TGTGCCAGCAGCCCTGGACAGGCTGAAGCTTTCTTT.

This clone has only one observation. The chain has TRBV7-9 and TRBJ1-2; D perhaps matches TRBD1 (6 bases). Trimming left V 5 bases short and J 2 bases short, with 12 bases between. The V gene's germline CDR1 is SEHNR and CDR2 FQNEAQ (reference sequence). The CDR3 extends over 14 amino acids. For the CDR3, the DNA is TGTGCCAGCAGCCCCGGGACAACAAACTATGGCTACACCTTC. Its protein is CASSPGTTNYGYTF.

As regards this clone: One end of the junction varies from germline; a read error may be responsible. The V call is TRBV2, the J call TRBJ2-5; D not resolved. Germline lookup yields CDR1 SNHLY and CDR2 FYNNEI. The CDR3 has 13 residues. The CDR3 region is CASSLLSQATQYF. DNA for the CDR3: TGTGCCAGCAGCCTACTGTCCCAAGCGACCCAGTACTTC. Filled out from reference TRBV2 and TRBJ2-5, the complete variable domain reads EPEVTQTPSHQVTQMGQEVILRCVPISNHLYFYWYRQILGQKVEFLVSFYNNEISEKSEIFDDQFSVERPDGSNFTLKIRSTKLEDSAMYFCASSLLSQATQYFGPGTRLLVL.

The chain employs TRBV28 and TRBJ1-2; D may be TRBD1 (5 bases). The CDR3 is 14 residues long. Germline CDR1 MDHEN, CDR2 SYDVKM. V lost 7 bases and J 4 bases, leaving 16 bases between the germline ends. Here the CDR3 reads CASNDRPTVYGYTF. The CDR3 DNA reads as TGTGCCAGCAACGACCGCCCGACAGTCTATGGCTACACCTTC.

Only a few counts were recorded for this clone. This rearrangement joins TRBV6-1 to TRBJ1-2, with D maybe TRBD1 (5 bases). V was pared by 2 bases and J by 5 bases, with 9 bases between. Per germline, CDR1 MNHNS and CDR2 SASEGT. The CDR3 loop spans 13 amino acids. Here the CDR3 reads CASSEIGGYGYTF. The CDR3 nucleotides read TGTGCCAGCAGTGAAATTGGGGGGTATGGCTACACCTTC.

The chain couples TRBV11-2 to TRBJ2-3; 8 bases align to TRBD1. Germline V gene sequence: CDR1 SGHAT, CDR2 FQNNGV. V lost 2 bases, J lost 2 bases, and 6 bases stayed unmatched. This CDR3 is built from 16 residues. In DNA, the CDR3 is TGTGCCAGCAGCTTATCATCGGACAGGGTCACAGATACGCAGTATTTT. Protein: CASSLSSDRVTDTQYF.

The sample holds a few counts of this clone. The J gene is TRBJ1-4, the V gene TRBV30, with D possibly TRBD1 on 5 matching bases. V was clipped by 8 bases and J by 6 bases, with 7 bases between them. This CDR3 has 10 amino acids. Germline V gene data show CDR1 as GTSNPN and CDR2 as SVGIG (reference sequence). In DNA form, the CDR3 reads TGTGCCATCAGGGATGAAAAACTGTTTTTT. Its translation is CAIRDEKLFF.

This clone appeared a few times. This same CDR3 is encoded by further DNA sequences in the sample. The DNA of the CDR3 is TGTGCCAGCAGCTTAATATCAGACGAGCAGTACTTC. It translates to CASSLISDEQYF. The chain joins TRBV7-2 to TRBJ2-7; no clear D gene. Germline V CDR1 and CDR2: SGHTA, FQGNSA. The CDR3 spans 12 residues. V lost 2 bases, J lost 5 bases, and 7 bases lay in between. Full variable domain (outside the CDR3, taken from reference TRBV7-2 and TRBJ2-7): GAGVSQSPSNKVTEKGKDVELRCDPISGHTALYWYRQSLGQGLEFLIYFQGNSAPDKSGLPSDRFSAERTGGSVSTLTIQRTQQEDSAVYLCASSLISDEQYFGPGTRLTVT.

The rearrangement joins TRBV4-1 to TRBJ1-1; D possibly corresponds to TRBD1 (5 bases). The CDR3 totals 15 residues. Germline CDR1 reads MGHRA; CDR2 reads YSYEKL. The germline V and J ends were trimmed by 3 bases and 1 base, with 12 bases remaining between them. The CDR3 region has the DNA TGCGCCAGCAGCCAGTTCAGGGAGGCGAACACTGAAGCTTTCTTT. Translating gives CASSQFREANTEAFF.

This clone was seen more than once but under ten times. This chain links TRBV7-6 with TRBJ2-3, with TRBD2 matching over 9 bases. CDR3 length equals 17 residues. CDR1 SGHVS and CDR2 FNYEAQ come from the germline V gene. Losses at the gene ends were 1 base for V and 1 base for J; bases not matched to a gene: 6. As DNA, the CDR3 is TGTGCCAGCAGCTTAGGAATCGAGCGGGGGGGCACAGATACGCAGTATTTT. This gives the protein CASSLGIERGGTDTQYF.

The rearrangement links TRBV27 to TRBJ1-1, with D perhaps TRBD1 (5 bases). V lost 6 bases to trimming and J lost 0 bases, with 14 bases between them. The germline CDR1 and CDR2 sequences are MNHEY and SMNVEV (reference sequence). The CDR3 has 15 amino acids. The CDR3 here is CASRDTDLMNTEAFF. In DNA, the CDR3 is TGTGCCAGCAGGGACACCGACCTAATGAACACTGAAGCTTTCTTT.

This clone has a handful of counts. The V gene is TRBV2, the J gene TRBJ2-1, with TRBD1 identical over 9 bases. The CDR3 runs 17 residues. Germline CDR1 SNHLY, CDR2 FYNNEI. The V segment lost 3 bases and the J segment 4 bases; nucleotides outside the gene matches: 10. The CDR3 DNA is TGTGCCAGCAGTGATCAGTTTCCGGGGACAGGGTACAATGAGCAGTTCTTC. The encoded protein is CASSDQFPGTGYNEQFF.

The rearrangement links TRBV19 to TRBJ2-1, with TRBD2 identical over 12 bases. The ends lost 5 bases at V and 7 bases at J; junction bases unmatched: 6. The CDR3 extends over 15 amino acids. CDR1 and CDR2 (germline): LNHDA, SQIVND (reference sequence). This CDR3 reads CASSERLAGGNEQFF. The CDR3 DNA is TGTGCCAGTAGTGAACGGCTAGCGGGGGGGAATGAGCAGTTCTTC.

The CDR3 is CASSAAGVVAKNIQYF. DNA of the CDR3: TGTGCCAGCAGTGCAGCAGGGGTTGTAGCCAAAAACATTCAGTACTTC. The chain employs TRBV13 and TRBJ2-4; a possible D gene is TRBD1 (6 bases). The V gene's germline CDR1 is PRHDT and CDR2 FYEKMQ (reference sequence). The CDR3 spans 16 residues. Trimming took off 6 bases at V and 0 bases at J, with 15 bases between the two ends.

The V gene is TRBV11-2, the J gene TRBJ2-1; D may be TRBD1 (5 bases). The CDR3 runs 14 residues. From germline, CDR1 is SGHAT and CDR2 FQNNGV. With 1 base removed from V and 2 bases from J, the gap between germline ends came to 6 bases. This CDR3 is CASSLGGPYNEQFF. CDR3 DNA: TGTGCCAGCAGCTTAGGGGGCCCCTACAATGAGCAGTTCTTC.